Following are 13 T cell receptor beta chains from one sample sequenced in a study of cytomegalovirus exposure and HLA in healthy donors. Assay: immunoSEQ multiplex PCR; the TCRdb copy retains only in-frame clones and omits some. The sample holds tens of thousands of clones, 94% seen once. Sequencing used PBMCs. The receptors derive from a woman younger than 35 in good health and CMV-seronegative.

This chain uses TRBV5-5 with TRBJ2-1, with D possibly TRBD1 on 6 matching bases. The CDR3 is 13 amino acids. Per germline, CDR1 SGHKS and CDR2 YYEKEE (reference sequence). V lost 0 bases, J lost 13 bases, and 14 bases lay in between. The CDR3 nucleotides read TGTGCCAGCAGCTTGGCCAGGGGAATTGAACAGTTCTTC. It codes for CASSLARGIEQFF.

CDR3 sequence reads: CASSTGTGPYEQYF. The CDR3 bases are TGTGCCAGCAGCACCGGGACAGGGCCCTACGAGCAGTACTTC. The chain has TRBV28 and TRBJ2-7; TRBD1 matches 9 bases. The CDR3 is 14 residues long. Germline V CDR1 and CDR2: MDHEN, SYDVKM. V lost 6 bases to trimming and J lost 2 bases; unmatched junction nucleotides: 5. The complete variable domain, with remaining parts taken from reference TRBV28 and TRBJ2-7, reads DVKVTQSSRYLVKRTGEKVFLECVQDMDHENMFWYRQDPGLGLRLIYFSYDVKMKEKGDIPEGYSVSREKKERFSLILESASTNQTSMYLCASSTGTGPYEQYFGPGTRLTVT.

The CDR3 loop reads CASSPTGVDNTGELFF. CDR3 in DNA: TGTGCCAGCTCACCGACAGGGGTGGATAACACCGGGGAGCTGTTTTTT. The J gene is TRBJ2-2, the V gene TRBV18; 8 bases are shared with TRBD1. This CDR3 is built from 16 residues. Germline V CDR1 and CDR2: KGHSH, LQKENI. V lost 3 bases to trimming and J lost 2 bases; unmatched junction nucleotides: 5.

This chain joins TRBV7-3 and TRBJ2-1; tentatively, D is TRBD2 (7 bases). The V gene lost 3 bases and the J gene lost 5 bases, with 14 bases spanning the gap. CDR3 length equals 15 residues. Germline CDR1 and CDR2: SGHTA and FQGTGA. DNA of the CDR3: TGTGCCAGCAGCTTTAGGGGGGGCGCGGACAATGAGCAGTTCTTC. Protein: CASSFRGGADNEQFF.

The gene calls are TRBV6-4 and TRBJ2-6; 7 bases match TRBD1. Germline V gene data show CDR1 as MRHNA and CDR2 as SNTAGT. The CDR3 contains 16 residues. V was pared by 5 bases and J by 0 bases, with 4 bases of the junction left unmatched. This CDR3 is CASSPGQYSGANVLTF. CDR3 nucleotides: TGTGCCAGCAGTCCGGGACAGTACTCTGGGGCCAACGTCCTGACTTTC.

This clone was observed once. The CDR3 sequence is CASSVVGQGYEQYF. The CDR3 bases are TGTGCCAGCAGTGTCGTGGGACAGGGCTACGAGCAGTACTTC. This sequence joins TRBV6-1 and TRBJ2-7, with 9 bases aligning to TRBD1. The CDR3 has 14 amino acids. Germline V gives CDR1 MNHNS, CDR2 SASEGT. V gave up 4 bases and J gave up 3 bases; unmatched junction bases: 4.

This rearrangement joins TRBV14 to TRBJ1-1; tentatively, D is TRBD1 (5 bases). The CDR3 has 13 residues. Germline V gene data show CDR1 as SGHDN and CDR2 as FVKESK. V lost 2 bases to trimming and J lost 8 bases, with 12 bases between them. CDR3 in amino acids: CASSQYSGGEAFF. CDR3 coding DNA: TGTGCCAGCAGCCAATATTCGGGGGGAGAAGCTTTCTTT.

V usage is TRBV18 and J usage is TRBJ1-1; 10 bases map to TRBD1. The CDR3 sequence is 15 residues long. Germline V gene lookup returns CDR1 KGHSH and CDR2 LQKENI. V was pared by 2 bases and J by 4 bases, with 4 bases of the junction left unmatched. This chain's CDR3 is CASSPGTGEFTEAFF. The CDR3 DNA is TGTGCCAGCTCACCAGGGACAGGGGAGTTCACTGAAGCTTTCTTT.

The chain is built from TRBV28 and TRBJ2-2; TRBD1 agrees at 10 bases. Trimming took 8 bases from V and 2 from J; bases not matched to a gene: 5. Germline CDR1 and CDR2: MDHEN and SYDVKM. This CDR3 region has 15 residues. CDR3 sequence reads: CASRGQGINTGELFF. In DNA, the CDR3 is TGTGCCAGCCGGGGACAGGGGATAAACACCGGGGAGCTGTTTTTT.

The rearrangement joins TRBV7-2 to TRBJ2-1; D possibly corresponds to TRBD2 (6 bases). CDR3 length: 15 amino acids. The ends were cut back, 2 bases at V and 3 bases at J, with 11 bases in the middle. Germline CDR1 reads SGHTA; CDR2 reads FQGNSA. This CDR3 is CASSLNSAGYNEQFF. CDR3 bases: TGTGCCAGCAGCTTAAACTCAGCGGGCTACAATGAGCAGTTCTTC.

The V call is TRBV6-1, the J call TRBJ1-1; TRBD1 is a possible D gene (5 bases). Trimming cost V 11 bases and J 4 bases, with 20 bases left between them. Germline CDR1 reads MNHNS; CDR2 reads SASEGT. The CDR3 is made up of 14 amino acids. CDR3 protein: CAGAGSGGATEAFF. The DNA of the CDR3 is TGTGCCGGGGCAGGAAGTGGTGGAGCCACTGAAGCTTTCTTT.

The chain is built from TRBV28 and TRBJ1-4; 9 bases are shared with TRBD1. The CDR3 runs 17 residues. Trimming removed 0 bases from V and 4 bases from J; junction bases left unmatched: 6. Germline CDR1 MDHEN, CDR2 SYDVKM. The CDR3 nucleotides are TGTGCCAGCAGTTTATGGGGACAGGGTGACTTTAATGAAAAACTGTTTTTT. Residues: CASSLWGQGDFNEKLFF. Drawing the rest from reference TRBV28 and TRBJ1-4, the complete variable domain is DVKVTQSSRYLVKRTGEKVFLECVQDMDHENMFWYRQDPGLGLRLIYFSYDVKMKEKGDIPEGYSVSREKKERFSLILESASTNQTSMYLCASSLWGQGDFNEKLFFGSGTQLSVL.

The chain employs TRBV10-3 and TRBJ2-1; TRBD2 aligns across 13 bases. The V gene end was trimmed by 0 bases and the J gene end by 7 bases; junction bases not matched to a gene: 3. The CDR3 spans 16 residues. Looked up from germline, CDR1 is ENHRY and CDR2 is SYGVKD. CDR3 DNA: TGTGCCATCAGTGAGTCACTAGCGGGGGGGCCGAATGAGCAGTTCTTC. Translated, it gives CAISESLAGGPNEQFF.